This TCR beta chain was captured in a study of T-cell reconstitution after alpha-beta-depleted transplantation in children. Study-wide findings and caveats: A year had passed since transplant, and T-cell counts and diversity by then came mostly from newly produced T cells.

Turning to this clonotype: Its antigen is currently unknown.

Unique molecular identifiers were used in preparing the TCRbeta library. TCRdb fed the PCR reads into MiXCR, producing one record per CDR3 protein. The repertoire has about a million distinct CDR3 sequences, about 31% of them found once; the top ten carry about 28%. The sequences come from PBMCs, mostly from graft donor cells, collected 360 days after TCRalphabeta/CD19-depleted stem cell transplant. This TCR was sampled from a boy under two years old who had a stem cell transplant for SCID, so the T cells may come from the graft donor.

CDR3 sequence: CSAKTSGGANTGELFF. DNA of the CDR3: TGCAGTGCCAAGACTAGCGGGGGGGCGAACACCGGGGAGCTGTTTTTT. The chain links TRBV20-1 to TRBJ2-2, with 14 bases fitting TRBD2. This CDR3 region has 16 residues. Unmatched junction bases numbered 3, after V lost 6 bases and J lost 0 bases. Germline CDR1 DFQATT, CDR2 SNEGSKA (reference sequence).